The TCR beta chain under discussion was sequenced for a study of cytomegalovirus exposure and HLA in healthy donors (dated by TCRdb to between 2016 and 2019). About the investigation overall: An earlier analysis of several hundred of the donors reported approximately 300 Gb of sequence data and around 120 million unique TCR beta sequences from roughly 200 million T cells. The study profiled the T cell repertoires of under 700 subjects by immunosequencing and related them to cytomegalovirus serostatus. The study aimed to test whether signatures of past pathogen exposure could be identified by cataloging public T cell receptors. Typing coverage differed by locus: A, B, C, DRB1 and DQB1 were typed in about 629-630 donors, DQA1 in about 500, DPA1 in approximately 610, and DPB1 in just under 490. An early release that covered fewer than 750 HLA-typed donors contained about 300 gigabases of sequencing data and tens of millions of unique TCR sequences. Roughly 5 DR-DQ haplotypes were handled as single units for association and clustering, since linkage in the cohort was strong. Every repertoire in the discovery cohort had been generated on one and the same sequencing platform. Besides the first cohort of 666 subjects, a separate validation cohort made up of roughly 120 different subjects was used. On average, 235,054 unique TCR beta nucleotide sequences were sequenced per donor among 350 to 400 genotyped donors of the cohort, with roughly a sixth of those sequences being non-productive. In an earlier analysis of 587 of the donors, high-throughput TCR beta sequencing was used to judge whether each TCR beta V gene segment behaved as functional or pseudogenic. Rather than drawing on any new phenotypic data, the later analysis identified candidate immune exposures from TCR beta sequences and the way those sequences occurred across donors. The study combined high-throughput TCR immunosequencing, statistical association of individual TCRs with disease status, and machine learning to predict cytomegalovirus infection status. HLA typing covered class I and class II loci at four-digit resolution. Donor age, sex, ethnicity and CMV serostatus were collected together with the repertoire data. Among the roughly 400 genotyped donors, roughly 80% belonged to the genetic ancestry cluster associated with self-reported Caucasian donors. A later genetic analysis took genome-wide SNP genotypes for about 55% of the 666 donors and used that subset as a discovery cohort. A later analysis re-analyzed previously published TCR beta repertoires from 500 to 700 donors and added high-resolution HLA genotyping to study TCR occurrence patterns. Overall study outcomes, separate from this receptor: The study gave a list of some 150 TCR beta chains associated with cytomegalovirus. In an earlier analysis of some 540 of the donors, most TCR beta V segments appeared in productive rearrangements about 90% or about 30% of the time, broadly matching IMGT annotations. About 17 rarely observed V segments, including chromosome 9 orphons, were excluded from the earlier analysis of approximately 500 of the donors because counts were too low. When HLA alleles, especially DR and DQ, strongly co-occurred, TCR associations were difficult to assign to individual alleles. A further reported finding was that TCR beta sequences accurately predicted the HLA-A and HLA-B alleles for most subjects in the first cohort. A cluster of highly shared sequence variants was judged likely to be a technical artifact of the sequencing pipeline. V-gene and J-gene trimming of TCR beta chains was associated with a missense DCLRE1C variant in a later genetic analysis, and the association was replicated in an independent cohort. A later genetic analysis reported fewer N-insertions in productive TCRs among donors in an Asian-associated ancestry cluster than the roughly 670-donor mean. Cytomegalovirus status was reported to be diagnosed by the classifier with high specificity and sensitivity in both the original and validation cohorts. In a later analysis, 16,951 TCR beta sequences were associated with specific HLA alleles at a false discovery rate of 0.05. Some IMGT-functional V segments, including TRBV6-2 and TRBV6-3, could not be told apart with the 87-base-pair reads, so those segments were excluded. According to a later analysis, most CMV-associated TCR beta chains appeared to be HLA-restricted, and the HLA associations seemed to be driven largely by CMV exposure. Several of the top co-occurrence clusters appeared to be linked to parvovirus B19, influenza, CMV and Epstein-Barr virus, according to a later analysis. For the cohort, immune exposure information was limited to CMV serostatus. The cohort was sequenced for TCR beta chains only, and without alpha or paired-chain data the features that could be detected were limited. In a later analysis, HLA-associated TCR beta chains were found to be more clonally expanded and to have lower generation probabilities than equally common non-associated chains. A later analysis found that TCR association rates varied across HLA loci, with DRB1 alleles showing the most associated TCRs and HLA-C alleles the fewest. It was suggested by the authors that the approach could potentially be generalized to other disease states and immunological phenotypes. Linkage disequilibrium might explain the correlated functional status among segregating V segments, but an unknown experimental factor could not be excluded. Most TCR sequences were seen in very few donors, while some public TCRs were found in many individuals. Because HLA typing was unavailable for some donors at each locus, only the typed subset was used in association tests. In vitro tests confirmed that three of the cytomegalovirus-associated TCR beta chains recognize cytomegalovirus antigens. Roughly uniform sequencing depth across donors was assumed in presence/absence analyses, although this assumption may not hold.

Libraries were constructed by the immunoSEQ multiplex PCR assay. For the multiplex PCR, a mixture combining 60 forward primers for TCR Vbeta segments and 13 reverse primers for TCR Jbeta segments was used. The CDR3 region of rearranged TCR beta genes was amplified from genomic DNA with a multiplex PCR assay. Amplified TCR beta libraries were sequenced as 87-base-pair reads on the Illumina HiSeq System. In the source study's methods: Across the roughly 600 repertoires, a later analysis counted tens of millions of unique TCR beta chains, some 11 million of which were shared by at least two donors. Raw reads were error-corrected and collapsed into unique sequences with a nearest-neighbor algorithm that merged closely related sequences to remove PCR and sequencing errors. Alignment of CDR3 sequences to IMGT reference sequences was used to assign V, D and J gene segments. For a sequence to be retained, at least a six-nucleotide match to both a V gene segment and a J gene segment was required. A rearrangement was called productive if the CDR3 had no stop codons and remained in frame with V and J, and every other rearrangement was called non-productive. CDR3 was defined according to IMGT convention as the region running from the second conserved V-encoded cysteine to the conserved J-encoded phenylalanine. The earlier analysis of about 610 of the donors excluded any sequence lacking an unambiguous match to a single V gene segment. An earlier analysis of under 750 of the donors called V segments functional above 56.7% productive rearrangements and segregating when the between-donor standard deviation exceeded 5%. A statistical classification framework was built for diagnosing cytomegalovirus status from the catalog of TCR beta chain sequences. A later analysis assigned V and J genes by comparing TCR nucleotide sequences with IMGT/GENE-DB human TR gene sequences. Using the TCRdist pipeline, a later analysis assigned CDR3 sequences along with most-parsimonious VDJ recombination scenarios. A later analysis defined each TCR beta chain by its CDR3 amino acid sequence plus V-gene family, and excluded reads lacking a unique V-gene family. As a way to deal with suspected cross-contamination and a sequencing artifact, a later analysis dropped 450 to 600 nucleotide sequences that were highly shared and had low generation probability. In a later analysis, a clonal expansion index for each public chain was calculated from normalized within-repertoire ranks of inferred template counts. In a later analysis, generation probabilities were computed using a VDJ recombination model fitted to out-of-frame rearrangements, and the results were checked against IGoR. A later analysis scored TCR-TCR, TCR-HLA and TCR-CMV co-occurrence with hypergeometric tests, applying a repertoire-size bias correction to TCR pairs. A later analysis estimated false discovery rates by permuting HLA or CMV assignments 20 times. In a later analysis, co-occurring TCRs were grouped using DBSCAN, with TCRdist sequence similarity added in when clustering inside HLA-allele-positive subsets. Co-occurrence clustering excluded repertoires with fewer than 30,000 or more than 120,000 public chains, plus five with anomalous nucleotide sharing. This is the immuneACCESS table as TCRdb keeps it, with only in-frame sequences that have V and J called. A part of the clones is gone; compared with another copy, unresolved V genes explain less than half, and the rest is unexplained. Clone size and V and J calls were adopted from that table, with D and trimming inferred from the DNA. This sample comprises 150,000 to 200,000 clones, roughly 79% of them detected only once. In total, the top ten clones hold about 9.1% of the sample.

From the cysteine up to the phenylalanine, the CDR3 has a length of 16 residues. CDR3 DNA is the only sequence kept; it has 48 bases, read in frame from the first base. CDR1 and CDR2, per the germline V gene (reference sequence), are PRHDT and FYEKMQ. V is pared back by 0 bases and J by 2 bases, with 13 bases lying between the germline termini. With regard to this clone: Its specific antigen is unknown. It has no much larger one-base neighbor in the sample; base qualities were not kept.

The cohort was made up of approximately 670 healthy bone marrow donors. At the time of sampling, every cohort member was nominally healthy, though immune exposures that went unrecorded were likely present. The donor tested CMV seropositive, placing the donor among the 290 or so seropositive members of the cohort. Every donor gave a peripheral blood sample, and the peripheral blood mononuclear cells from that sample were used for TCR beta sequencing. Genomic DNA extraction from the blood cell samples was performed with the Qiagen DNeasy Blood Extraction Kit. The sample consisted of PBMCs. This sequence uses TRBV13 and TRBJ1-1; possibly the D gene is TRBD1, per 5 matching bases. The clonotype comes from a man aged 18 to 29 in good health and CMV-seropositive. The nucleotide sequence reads TGTGCCAGCAGCTTAGGCGAGGGGAGGAAAAACACTGAAGCTTTCTTT. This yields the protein CASSLGEGRKNTEAFF.